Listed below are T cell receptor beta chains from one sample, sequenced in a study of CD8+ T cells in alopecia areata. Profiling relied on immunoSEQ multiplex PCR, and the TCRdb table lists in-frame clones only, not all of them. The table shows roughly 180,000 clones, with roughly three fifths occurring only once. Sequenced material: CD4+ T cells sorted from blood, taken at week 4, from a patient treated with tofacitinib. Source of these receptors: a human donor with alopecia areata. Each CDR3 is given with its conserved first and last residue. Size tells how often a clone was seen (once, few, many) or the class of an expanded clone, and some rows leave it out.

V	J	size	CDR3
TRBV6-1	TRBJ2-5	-	CASSEAPGGRETQYF
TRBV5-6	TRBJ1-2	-	CASGRQNYGYTF
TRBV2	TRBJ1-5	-	CASSSGTGAPHF
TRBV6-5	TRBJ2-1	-	CASSRETRSHEQFF
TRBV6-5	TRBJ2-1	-	CASSTGTSPYNEQFF
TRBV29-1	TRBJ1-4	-	CSIQGASTNEKLFF
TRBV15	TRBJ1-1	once	CATSTHRRAEAFF
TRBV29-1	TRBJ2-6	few	CSVEGQGAAGANVLTF
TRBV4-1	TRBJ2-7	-	CASSQPRDLDYEQYF
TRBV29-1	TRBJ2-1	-	CSVEGSPGDRWNEQFF
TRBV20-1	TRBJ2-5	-	CSARKGETQYF
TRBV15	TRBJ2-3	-	CATSRESLGYSTDTQYF
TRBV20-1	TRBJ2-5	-	CSAKGPAGQYF
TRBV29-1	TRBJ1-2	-	CSVGRPGQGASGYTF
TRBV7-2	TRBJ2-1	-	CASSLSVNEQFF
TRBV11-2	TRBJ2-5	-	CASSWGRETQYF
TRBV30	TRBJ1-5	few	CAWSVQGSNQPQHF
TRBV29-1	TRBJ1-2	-	CSVEWGNGYTF
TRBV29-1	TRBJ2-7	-	CSVGHRSYEQYF
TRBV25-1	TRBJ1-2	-	CASRVDSYYGYTF
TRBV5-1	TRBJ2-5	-	CASSLRGTLETQYF
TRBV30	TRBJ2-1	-	CAWRLSGTEQFF
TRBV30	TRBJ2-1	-	CAWSFRTGRNEQFF
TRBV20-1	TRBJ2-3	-	CSAYTKDTQYF
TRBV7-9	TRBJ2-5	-	CASSLLAGVRETQYF
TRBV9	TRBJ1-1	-	CASSVVMNTEAFF
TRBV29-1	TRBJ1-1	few	CSVPGPNTEAFF
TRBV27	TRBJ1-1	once	CASSHYPRARAKAFF
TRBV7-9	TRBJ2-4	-	CASSTRQGLKNIQYF
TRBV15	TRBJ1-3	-	CATSRDGLGGSSGNTIYF
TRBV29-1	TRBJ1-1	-	CSVVPGQGGQAFF
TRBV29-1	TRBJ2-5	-	CSVGQPLLQETQYF
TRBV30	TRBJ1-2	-	CAWSGLAGAASYGYTF
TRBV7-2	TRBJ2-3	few	CASSLSGGHRTDTQYF
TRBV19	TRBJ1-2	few	CASSRGDDGYTF
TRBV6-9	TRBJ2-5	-	CASSYRDPASPPGEAQYF
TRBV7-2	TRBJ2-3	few	CASGGPSSTDTQYF
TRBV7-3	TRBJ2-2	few	CASSRQGANTGELFF
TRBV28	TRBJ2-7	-	CASSLEGNREQYF
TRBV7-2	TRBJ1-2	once	CASSKGKSPNYGYTF
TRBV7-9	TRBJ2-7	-	CASSPSISRTYEQYF
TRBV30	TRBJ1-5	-	CAWSVQGHQPQHF
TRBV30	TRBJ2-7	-	CAWSGSPYEQYF
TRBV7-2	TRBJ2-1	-	CASSPGSAGGYNEQFF
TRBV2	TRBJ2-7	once	CASSLGGQQYEQYF
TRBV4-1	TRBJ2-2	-	CASSQVYGRELFF
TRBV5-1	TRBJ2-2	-	CASSLERWNTGELFF